This TCR beta chain originates from a study of shared T cell receptors in the human thymus. This clone was seen only once. The CDR3 consists of 17 residues. The trim removed 4 bases at V and 0 bases at J, leaving 7 bases unmatched. CDR1 is SGHDN, CDR2 FVKESK, per germline. The data were produced by immunoSEQ multiplex PCR, yet TCRdb's version contains in-frame clones alone and is incomplete. Altogether hundreds of thousands of clones are present, more than 75% being singletons, with the ten largest covering roughly 0.0089%. The data also belong to a second study, concerning human thymus T cells. That work contributes: In corrective heart surgery, resections were taken, and these provided the thymus tissue. Repertoires sampled from thymus and blood appeared biased in V and J gene usage.

Sequenced material: thymocytes. The genes are TRBV14 and TRBJ1-4, with 8 bases that match TRBD1. The TCR sequence derives from a boy younger than two with a congenital heart defect. The CDR3 reads CASSLRQGPATNEKLFF. For the CDR3, the DNA is TGTGCCAGCAGCCTAAGACAGGGGCCTGCAACTAATGAAAAACTGTTTTTT.